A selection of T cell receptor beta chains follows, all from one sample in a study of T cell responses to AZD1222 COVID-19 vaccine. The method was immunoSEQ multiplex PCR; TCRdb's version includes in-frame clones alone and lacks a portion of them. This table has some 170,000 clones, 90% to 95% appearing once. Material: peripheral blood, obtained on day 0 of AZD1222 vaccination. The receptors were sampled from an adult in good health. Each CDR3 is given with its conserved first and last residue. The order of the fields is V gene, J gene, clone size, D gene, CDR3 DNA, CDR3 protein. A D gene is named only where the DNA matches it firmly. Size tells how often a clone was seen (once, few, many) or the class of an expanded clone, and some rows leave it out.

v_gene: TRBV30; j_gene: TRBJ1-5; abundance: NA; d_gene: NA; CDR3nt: TGTGCCTGGAGTCGCGGAGAAAGAAATCAGCCCCAGCATTTT; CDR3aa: CAWSRGERNQPQHF
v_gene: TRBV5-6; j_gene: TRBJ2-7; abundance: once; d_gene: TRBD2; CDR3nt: TGTGCCACCGGGACTAGCGGGGGGGCCAGCTACGAGCAGTACTTC; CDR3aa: CATGTSGGASYEQYF
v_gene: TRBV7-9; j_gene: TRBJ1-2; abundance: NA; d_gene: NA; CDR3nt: TGTGCCAGCAGCTCCCGTCCCTACACGAACTATGGCTACACCTTC; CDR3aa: CASSSRPYTNYGYTF
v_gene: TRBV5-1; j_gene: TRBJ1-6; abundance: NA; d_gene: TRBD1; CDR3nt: TGCGCCAGCAGCTTTGCAGGGGGAACTTCACCCCTCCACTTT; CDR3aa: CASSFAGGTSPLHF
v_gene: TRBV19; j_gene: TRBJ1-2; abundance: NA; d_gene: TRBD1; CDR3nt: TGTGCCAGTAGTATCTCCTCCGGGACAGGGGGGGACTATGGCTACACCTTC; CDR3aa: CASSISSGTGGDYGYTF
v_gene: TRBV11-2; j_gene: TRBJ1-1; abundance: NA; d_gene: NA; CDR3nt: TGTGCCAGCAGGACAACACTTAACACTGAAGCTTTCTTT; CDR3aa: CASRTTLNTEAFF
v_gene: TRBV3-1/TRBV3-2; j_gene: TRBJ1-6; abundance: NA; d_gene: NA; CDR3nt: TGTGCCAGCAGCCCACCAGGGACCTATAATTCACCCCTCCACTTT; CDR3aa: CASSPPGTYNSPLHF
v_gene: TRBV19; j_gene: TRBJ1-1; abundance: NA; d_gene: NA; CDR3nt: TGTGCCAGTAGTATAGACAAGGGGAACACTGAAGCTTTCTTT; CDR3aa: CASSIDKGNTEAFF
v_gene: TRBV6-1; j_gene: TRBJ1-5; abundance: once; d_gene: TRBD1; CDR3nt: TGTGCCAGCAGTGTTGGTAGAACAGGGGGTAGCAATCAGCCCCAGCATTTT; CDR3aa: CASSVGRTGGSNQPQHF
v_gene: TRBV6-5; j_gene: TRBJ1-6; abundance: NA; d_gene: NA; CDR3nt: TGTGCCAGCAGTTCAGGGACTAATTCACCCCTCCACTTT; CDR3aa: CASSSGTNSPLHF
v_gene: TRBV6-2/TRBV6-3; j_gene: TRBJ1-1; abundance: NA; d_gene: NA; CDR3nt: TGTGCCAGCAGCCCCCTGGGGACCCTGAACACTGAAGCTTTCTTT; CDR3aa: CASSPLGTLNTEAFF
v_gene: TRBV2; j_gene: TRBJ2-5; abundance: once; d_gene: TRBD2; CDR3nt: TGTGCCAGCAGTGGCCTAGCGGGGGCGAGGGAGACCCAGTACTTC; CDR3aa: CASSGLAGARETQYF
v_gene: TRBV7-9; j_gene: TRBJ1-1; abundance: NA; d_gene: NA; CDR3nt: TGTGCCAGCAGCTTAGGGGGGTCCCTCGCTGAAGCTTTCTTT; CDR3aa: CASSLGGSLAEAFF
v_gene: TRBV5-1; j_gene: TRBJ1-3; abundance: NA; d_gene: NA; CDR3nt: TGCGCCAGCAGCTCGATGCTCACAGGGACTTCCTCTGGAAACACCATATATTTT; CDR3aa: CASSSMLTGTSSGNTIYF
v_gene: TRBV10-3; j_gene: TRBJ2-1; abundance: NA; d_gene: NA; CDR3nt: TGTGCCATCAGCTACCGGGACATATACAATGAGCAGTTCTTC; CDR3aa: CAISYRDIYNEQFF
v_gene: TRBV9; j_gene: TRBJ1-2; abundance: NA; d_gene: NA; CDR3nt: TGTGCCAGCAGACCCGGCCTGGGGGGCTACACCTTC; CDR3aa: CASRPGLGGYTF
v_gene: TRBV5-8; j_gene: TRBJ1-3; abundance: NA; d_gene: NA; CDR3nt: TGTGCCAGCAGCCGGGCTCTTACGAGCTCTGGAAACACCATATATTTT; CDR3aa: CASSRALTSSGNTIYF
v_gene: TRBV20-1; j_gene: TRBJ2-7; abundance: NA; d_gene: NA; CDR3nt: TGCAGTGCTAGCCCCCTTTACGAGCAGTACTTC; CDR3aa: CSASPLYEQYF
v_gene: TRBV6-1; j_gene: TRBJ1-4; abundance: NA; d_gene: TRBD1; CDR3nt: TGTGCCAGCAGTGAGGACAGGGCTCGTGAAAAACTGTTTTTT; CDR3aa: CASSEDRAREKLFF
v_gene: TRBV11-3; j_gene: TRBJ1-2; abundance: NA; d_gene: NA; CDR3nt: TGTGCCAGCAGCCCCGCGGGGAGCTATGGCTACACCTTC; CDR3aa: CASSPAGSYGYTF
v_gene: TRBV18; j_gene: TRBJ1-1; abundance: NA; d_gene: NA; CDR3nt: TGTGCCAGCTCGACGATGGACATGGTGGGCTCTGAAGCTTTCTTT; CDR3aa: CASSTMDMVGSEAFF
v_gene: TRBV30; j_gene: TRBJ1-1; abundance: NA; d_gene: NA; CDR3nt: TGTGCCTGGAGTGTACTGGAATCCACTGAAGCTTTCTTT; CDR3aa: CAWSVLESTEAFF
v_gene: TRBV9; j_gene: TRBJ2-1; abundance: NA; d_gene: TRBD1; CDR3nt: TGTGCCAGCAGCGGTCGACCTCCGAGGGGGCACAATGAGCAGTTCTTC; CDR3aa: CASSGRPPRGHNEQFF
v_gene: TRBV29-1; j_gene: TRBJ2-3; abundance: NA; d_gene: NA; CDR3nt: TGCAGCGTTGTTTTAACTTTCGGCACAGATACGCAGTATTTT; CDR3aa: CSVVLTFGTDTQYF
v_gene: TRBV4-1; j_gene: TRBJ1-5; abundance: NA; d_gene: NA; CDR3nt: TGCGCCAGCAGCCAAAATGGACAAATCAATCAGCCCCAGCATTTT; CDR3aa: CASSQNGQINQPQHF
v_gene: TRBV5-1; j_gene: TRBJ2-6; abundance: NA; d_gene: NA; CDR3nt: TGCGCCAGCAGCTTTGGGACCTCTGGGGCCAACGTCCTGACTTTC; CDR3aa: CASSFGTSGANVLTF
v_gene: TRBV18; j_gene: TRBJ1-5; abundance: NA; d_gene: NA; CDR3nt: TGTGCCAGCTCACCACGGGGCAGGGCCGACCAGCCCCAGCATTTT; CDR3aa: CASSPRGRADQPQHF
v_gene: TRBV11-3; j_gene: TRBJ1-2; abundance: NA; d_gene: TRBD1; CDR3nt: TGTGCCAGCAGCCCGACCTCGACAGGGATATTGAACTATGGCTACACCTTC; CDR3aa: CASSPTSTGILNYGYTF
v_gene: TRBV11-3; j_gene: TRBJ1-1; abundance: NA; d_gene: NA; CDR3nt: TGTGCCAGCAGCTTAGATCCCGGAGGGTACACTGAAGCTTTCTTT; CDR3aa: CASSLDPGGYTEAFF
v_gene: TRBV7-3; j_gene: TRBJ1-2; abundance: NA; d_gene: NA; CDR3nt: TGTGCCAGCAGTCTAGGGGGCTATGGCTACACCTTC; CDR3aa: CASSLGGYGYTF
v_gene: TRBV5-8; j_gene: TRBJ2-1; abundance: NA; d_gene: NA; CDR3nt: TGTGCCAGCAGCTTGGAAGGGGCGGCCTACAATGAGCAGTTCTTC; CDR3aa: CASSLEGAAYNEQFF